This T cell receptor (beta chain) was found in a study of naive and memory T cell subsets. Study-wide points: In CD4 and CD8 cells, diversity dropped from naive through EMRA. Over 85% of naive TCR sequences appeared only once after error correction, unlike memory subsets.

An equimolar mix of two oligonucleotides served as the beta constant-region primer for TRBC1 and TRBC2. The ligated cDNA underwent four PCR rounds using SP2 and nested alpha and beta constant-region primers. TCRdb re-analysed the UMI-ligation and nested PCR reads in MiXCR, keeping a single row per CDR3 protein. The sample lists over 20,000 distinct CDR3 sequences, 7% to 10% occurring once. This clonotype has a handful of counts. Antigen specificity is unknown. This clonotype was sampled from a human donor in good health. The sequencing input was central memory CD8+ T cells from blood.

CDR3 in amino acids: CASSISGGAEQYF. The CDR3 DNA follows: TGTGCCAGTAGTATCAGCGGGGGAGCAGAGCAGTACTTC. The chain joins TRBV19 to TRBJ2-7, with TRBD2 matching 8 bases. J was trimmed by 7 bases and V by 3 bases; bases with no gene match: 5. CDR1 is LNHDA and CDR2 is SQIVND in the germline V gene (reference sequence). This CDR3 has 13 amino acids.